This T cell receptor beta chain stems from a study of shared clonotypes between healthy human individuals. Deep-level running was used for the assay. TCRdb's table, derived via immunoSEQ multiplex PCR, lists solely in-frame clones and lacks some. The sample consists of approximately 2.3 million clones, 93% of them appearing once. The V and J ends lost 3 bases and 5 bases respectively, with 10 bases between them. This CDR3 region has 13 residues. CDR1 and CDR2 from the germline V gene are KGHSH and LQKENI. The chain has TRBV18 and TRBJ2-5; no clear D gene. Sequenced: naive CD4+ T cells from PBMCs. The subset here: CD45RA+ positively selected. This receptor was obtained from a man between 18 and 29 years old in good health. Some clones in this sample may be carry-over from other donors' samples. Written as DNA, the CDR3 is TGTGCCAGCTCACCGCTTAGGGTGGAGACCCAGTACTTC. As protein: CASSPLRVETQYF.